This TCR beta chain was captured by sequencing in a study of blood T cells in healthy people across ages. Whole-study results and caveats: Long-lived and aged donors differed, with more naive CD4+ cells and higher diversity in the long-lived.

Peripheral blood was drawn, approximately 9.5 milliliters per donor. V was clipped by 5 bases and J by 12 bases, with 14 bases between them. The CDR3 totals 12 residues. CDR1 is SGHVS and CDR2 is FQNEAQ in the germline V gene. Together with a sample-barcoded 5' primer, a J-beta primer mix was included in a second PCR lasting about 7 to 11 cycles. Tagging of each cDNA molecule was performed by a template-switch adaptor with 12 random nucleotides. TCRdb ran MiXCR on the 5' RACE reads and lists one entry per CDR3 protein. The data hold about 830,000 distinct CDR3 sequences, with 60% to 80% observed a single time. As concerns this clonotype: Its specificity is not known.

This chain connects TRBV7-8 to TRBJ2-1, with D tentatively TRBD1 (6 bases). This receptor was taken from a man aged 30 to 39 in good health. Sequencing was carried out using blood. CDR3 nucleotides: TGTGCCAGCAGCCGGGGCGTGGACAGGCAGTTCTTC. This gives the protein CASSRGVDRQFF.